The 24 T cell receptor beta chains below all came from one sample that was sequenced in a study of cytomegalovirus exposure and HLA in healthy donors. Amplification used 60 Vbeta primers and 13 Jbeta primers. Generated by immunoSEQ multiplex PCR, the TCRdb table keeps only in-frame clones and is missing some. The sample carries more than 110,000 clones, about 85% recorded once. The sequenced sample consisted of PBMCs. These TCRs come from a female donor in good health and CMV-seronegative.

The J gene is TRBJ2-3, the V gene TRBV5-1, with D tentatively TRBD1 (6 bases). CDR1 and CDR2 from the germline V gene are SGHRS and YFSETQ. CDR3 size: 16 residues. The germline V and J ends were trimmed by 0 bases and 2 bases, with 13 bases remaining between them. CDR3 amino acids: CASSLGSTGFTDTQYF. In DNA form, the CDR3 reads TGCGCCAGCAGCTTGGGGTCGACAGGATTCACAGATACGCAGTATTTT.

This clone has a single count. Because the CDR3 is missing its conserved closing phenylalanine or tryptophan, this is likely a read error. The chain carries TRBV6-5 and TRBJ2-7, with 7 positions matching TRBD1. The junction had 6 bases not matched to a gene; V was cut back by 6 bases and J by 4 bases. In germline, CDR1 is MNHEY, CDR2 SVGAGI. The CDR3 length is 13 residues. The CDR3 DNA is TGTGCCAGCAGCCGGGACAGACAATACGAGCAGTACCTC. Protein: CASSRDRQYEQYL.

This rearrangement joins TRBV5-6 to TRBJ2-1; D might be TRBD1 (5 bases). V gave up 0 bases and J gave up 0 bases, with 13 bases separating them. The CDR3 spans 17 residues. The V gene's germline CDR1 is SGHDT and CDR2 YYEEEE. The CDR3 DNA follows: TGTGCCAGCAGCTTGGTTTCAGGGCAACACTCCTACAATGAGCAGTTCTTC. Translated, it gives CASSLVSGQHSYNEQFF.

CDR3 protein: CASSQSGGRGYTF. CDR3 nucleotide sequence: TGTGCCAGCAGTCAATCCGGGGGGAGAGGCTACACCTTC. This sequence joins TRBV27 and TRBJ1-2; weak D call: TRBD1 (5 bases). Per germline, CDR1 MNHEY and CDR2 SMNVEV (reference sequence). The CDR3 runs to 13 residues. V was cut by 5 bases and J by 8 bases, with 15 bases left in between.

This clone was seen only once. The chain uses TRBV5-1 and TRBJ2-3, with 11 bases lining up with TRBD2. From germline, CDR1 is SGHRS and CDR2 YFSETQ. The CDR3 has 16 residues. Trimming removed 2 bases from V and 5 bases from J; junction bases left unmatched: 7. The CDR3 reads CASSFLAGGLGDTQYF. For the CDR3, the DNA is TGCGCCAGCAGCTTCTTAGCGGGGGGGCTAGGAGATACGCAGTATTTT. The full variable domain, with the rest looked up from reference TRBV5-1 and TRBJ2-3, is KAGVTQTPRYLIKTRGQQVTLSCSPISGHRSVSWYQQTPGQGLQFLFEYFSETQRNKGNFPGRFSGRQFSNSRSEMNVSTLELGDSALYLCASSFLAGGLGDTQYFGPGTRLTVL.

The chain employs TRBV11-2 and TRBJ2-4, with D possibly being TRBD1 (6 bases). The V gene lost 3 bases and the J gene lost 13 bases, with 13 bases spanning the gap. The CDR3 contains 12 residues. Germline V gives CDR1 SGHAT, CDR2 FQNNGV. This chain's CDR3 is CASSFRPGQQYF. The CDR3 nucleotides read TGTGCCAGCAGCTTCCGTCCGGGACAACAGTACTTC. The variable domain in full, completed from reference TRBV11-2 and TRBJ2-4, reads EAGVAQSPRYKIIEKRQSVAFWCNPISGHATLYWYQQILGQGPKLLIQFQNNGVVDDSQLPKDRFSAERLKGVDSTLKIQPAKLEDSAVYLCASSFRPGQQYFGAGTRLSVL.

This chain uses TRBV11-2 with TRBJ1-1; D remains unclear. The V gene's germline CDR1 is SGHAT and CDR2 FQNNGV. The length of the CDR3 is 12 residues. Trimming took 1 base from V and 7 from J, leaving 7 bases between them. The chain's CDR3 is CASSLGGIEAFF. The DNA of the CDR3 is TGTGCCAGCAGCTTAGGAGGCATTGAAGCTTTCTTT. The variable domain in full, completed from reference TRBV11-2 and TRBJ1-1, reads EAGVAQSPRYKIIEKRQSVAFWCNPISGHATLYWYQQILGQGPKLLIQFQNNGVVDDSQLPKDRFSAERLKGVDSTLKIQPAKLEDSAVYLCASSLGGIEAFFGQGTRLTVV.

V is TRBV6-5 and J is TRBJ2-5, with D perhaps matching TRBD2 (5 bases). There are 16 residues in the CDR3. In germline, CDR1 is MNHEY, CDR2 SVGAGI. V lost 2 bases and J lost 5, with 18 bases in between. The CDR3 loop is CASSYPPGSSGETQYF. Here the CDR3 DNA reads TGTGCCAGCAGTTACCCCCCGGGGTCGTCGGGGGAGACCCAGTACTTC.

This chain links TRBV10-3 with TRBJ1-1; D gene uncertain. This CDR3 is built from 14 residues. With 2 bases removed from V and 10 bases from J, the gap between germline ends came to 17 bases. Germline V gene data show CDR1 as ENHRY and CDR2 as SYGVKD. For the CDR3, the DNA is TGTGCCATCAGTGAGGGTTACTCACAGTTCCCAGCTTTCTTT. Its translation is CAISEGYSQFPAFF.

This clone was seen more than once but under ten times. The chain recombines TRBV10-3 with TRBJ2-1; 9 nucleotides line up with TRBD1. The CDR3 has 15 residues. Germline V gene sequence: CDR1 ENHRY, CDR2 SYGVKD. After removal of 5 bases from V and 7 bases from J, the junction contained 9 bases not matched to a gene. CDR3 region: CAISPGTGKRNEQFF. CDR3 DNA sequence: TGTGCCATCAGTCCCGGGACAGGGAAAAGGAATGAGCAGTTCTTC.

This sequence joins TRBV11-2 and TRBJ2-2; 8 bases match TRBD2. CDR1 is SGHAT and CDR2 is FQNNGV in the germline V gene. This CDR3 region has 15 residues. Trimming removed 2 bases from V and 5 bases from J; junction bases left unmatched: 4. The CDR3: CASSLLAGGTGELFF. The CDR3 DNA follows: TGTGCCAGCAGCTTATTGGCGGGGGGAACCGGGGAGCTGTTTTTT.

The V call is TRBV2, the J call TRBJ2-3, with D maybe TRBD2 (5 bases). CDR3 length: 11 amino acids. V dropped 10 bases and J dropped 4 bases, with 9 bases sitting between them. Germline V CDR1 and CDR2: SNHLY, FYNNEI. The CDR3 sequence: CATGLSDTQYF. In nucleotides, the CDR3 is TGTGCCACTGGACTCTCAGATACGCAGTATTTT.

This chain links TRBV10-2 with TRBJ1-2; no reliable D call. Germline CDR1 and CDR2: WSHSY and SAAADI. Trimming cost V 3 bases and J 2 bases, with 7 bases left between them. This CDR3 has 13 residues. The CDR3 bases are TGCGCCAGCAGTGACGGGTTAAACTATGGCTACACCTTC. Protein sequence: CASSDGLNYGYTF.

This clone was counted a single time. V is TRBV7-9 and J is TRBJ2-1; D is possibly TRBD2 (7 bases). The V gene's germline CDR1 is SEHNR and CDR2 FQNEAQ (reference sequence). CDR3 length equals 14 residues. Trimming removed 6 bases at V and 6 bases at J, with 15 bases between. DNA for the CDR3: TGTGCCAGCAGTCTAATGGGGGGGCCCAATGAGCAGTTCTTC. Its protein is CASSLMGGPNEQFF. The full variable domain, in which reference TRBV7-9 and TRBJ2-1 provide the parts outside the CDR3, is DTGVSQNPRHKITKRGQNVTFRCDPISEHNRLYWYRQTLGQGPEFLTYFQNEAQLEKSRLLSDRFSAERPKGSFSTLEIQRTEQGDSAMYLCASSLMGGPNEQFFGPGTRLTVL.

The chain is built from TRBV27 and TRBJ2-1; D possibly corresponds to TRBD1 (5 bases). The CDR3 is 14 residues long. The germline V gene has CDR1 MNHEY and CDR2 SMNVEV (reference sequence). The ends were cut back, 5 bases at V and 8 bases at J, with 16 bases in the middle. The CDR3 protein is CASSPWGRPHEQFF. In nucleotides, the CDR3 is TGTGCCAGCAGTCCCTGGGGCCGTCCTCATGAGCAGTTCTTC.

The V gene is TRBV2, the J gene TRBJ2-7, with TRBD1 matching over 9 bases. The CDR3 has 12 amino acids. J gave up 3 bases and V 8 bases, and 2 bases lay outside the gene matches. Germline-derived CDR1 and CDR2 are SNHLY and FYNNEI. CDR3 nucleotides: TGTGCCAGCGCGACAGGGGGCTACGAGCAGTACTTC. This encodes CASATGGYEQYF. Filled out from reference TRBV2 and TRBJ2-7, the complete variable domain reads EPEVTQTPSHQVTQMGQEVILRCVPISNHLYFYWYRQILGQKVEFLVSFYNNEISEKSEIFDDQFSVERPDGSNFTLKIRSTKLEDSAMYFCASATGGYEQYFGPGTRLTVT.

The chain carries TRBV2 and TRBJ2-7; 16 bases are shared with TRBD2. The length of the CDR3 is 15 residues. The V and J ends lost 6 bases and 5 bases, in that order; junction bases with no gene match: 4. The germline V gene encodes CDR1 SNHLY and CDR2 FYNNEI. The CDR3 coding sequence is TGTGCCAGCAGGGGGACTAGCGGGAGGGTTCACGAGCAGTACTTC. Translated: CASRGTSGRVHEQYF.

The V call is TRBV30, the J call TRBJ2-3; D is undetermined. The CDR3 sequence is 13 residues long. V was clipped by 1 base and J by 4 bases, with 9 bases between them. Germline CDR1 and CDR2: GTSNPN and SVGIG (reference sequence). The CDR3 loop reads CAWSDLEPDTQYF. In DNA form, the CDR3 reads TGTGCCTGGAGTGATTTAGAGCCAGATACGCAGTATTTT.

The chain combines TRBV5-4 with TRBJ2-3; the D gene is possibly TRBD2 (5 bases). Germline CDR1 reads SGHNT; CDR2 reads YYREEE (reference sequence). The CDR3 consists of 14 residues. Trimming cost V 4 bases and J 5 bases, with 14 bases left between them. The CDR3 nucleotides are TGTGCCAGCAGCGTGGGTCCGGGGAAAGATACGCAGTATTTT. Residues: CASSVGPGKDTQYF.

The genes are TRBV7-2 and TRBJ2-2; D not resolved. Germline V CDR1 and CDR2: SGHTA, FQGNSA. Trimming stripped 1 base from V and 8 bases from J, with 11 bases between. This CDR3 spans 14 amino acids. The CDR3 loop is CASSLVGILGELFF. CDR3 coding DNA: TGTGCCAGCAGCTTAGTCGGTATCCTAGGGGAGCTGTTTTTT.

In its sample, this clone was seen once. The rearrangement links TRBV14 to TRBJ1-1; 7 nucleotides line up with TRBD1. Losses at the gene ends were 5 bases for V and 5 bases for J; bases not matched to a gene: 11. CDR3 size: 15 residues. CDR1 and CDR2 from the germline V gene are SGHDN and FVKESK. The CDR3 loop reads CASSSWDSSGTEAFF. The CDR3 DNA follows: TGTGCCAGCAGCAGCTGGGACAGCTCGGGGACTGAAGCTTTCTTT.

This chain connects TRBV30 to TRBJ2-7; TRBD1 matches at 9 bases. The germline V gene has CDR1 GTSNPN and CDR2 SVGIG (reference sequence). The CDR3 has 13 residues. The trim removed 2 bases at V and 7 bases at J, leaving 6 bases unmatched. CDR3 residues: CAWSRTGVGEQYF. As DNA, the CDR3 is TGTGCCTGGAGTAGGACAGGGGTTGGGGAGCAGTACTTC.

This rearrangement joins TRBV4-3 to TRBJ2-2; TRBD1 is a possible D gene (6 bases). This CDR3 has 15 amino acids. CDR1 and CDR2 (germline): LGHNA, YSLEER. Trimming left V 4 bases short and J 4 bases short, with 13 bases between. The CDR3 region is CASSPSGDLTGELFF. Here the CDR3 DNA reads TGCGCCAGCAGCCCCTCAGGGGACCTCACCGGGGAGCTGTTTTTT.

Notes on this clone: The sample holds other DNA sequences that translate to the same CDR3. The chain employs TRBV29-1 and TRBJ2-1, with D possibly being TRBD2 (6 bases). CDR3 length: 11 residues. From germline, CDR1 is SQVTM and CDR2 ANQGSEA. V lost 6 bases, J lost 8 bases, and 11 bases lay in between. The CDR3 sequence: CSVGTSDEQFF. For the CDR3, the DNA is TGCAGCGTCGGGACTTCCGATGAGCAGTTCTTC.